These T cell receptor beta chains were read from a single sample in a study of shared clonotypes between healthy human individuals. The repertoire was sequenced with immunoSEQ multiplex PCR; TCRdb's copy has only in-frame clones and lacks some. The sample holds approximately 460,000 clones; 77% are singletons and the top ten take 12%. Sample: PBMCs. Receptor source: a middle-aged woman in good health. Some clones in this sample may be carry-over from other donors' samples. CDR3s leave out the opening cysteine and the closing phenylalanine or tryptophan. Not every row has a clone size; where given, it reads once, few, many or a size class.

V,size,CDR3
TRBV11-2,-,ASSLGGVGGNPYEQY
TRBV28,-,ASSFSLLFKLEAF
TRBV25-1,-,ASSEASLAAWGNEQF
TRBV11-2,few,ASSSQGGHRGEQF
TRBV7-8,-,ASSETGTENTEAF
TRBV30,-,AWSPFSSRGADTQY
TRBV4-2,many,ASSQRQGQAF
TRBV5-1,-,ASSPFSGAAGELF
TRBV7-2,-,ASSPQGLAGADNEQF
TRBV7-2,-,ASSPLTSTDTQY
TRBV9,-,ASSPRDYHGEQY
TRBV6-1,many,ASSGGAGGPYEQY
TRBV7-2,-,ASSFSGKHYNEQF
TRBV2,-,ATVGGSSYEQY
TRBV7-8,-,ASGQTVLGHEQF
TRBV21-1,-,ASSKEGLRREILHEQY
TRBV5-4,-,ASSQGLDSQGAF
TRBV28,-,ASSLRKSRLNTGELF
TRBV29-1,-,SVEGGLAGGIDEQF
TRBV5-1,-,ASSLIVGPSTDTQY
TRBV9,once,ASSVAVRSYNEQF
TRBV2,-,ASSMGQGVLGETQY
TRBV18,-,ASSPRQGGDEQY